Below are 5 T cell receptor beta chains sequenced from a single sample in a study of T cell responses to AZD1222 COVID-19 vaccine. Method: immunoSEQ multiplex PCR; TCRdb's copy keeps in-frame clones and lacks some. This sample has about 97,000 clones; over 75% occur once, and the top ten carry 2.8%. Sequencing used peripheral blood, obtained on day 0 of AZD1222 vaccination. The receptor set was obtained from an adult in good health.

V is TRBV9 and J is TRBJ1-1; D ambiguous. The V end was cut by 6 bases, the J end by 2 bases, with 14 bases between. Germline V CDR1 and CDR2: SGDLS, YYNGEE. The CDR3 contains 14 residues. The CDR3 reads CASNMGTPNTEAFF. The CDR3 DNA sequence: TGTGCCAGCAACATGGGAACCCCAAACACTGAAGCTTTCTTT.

This clone has only one observation. The gene calls are TRBV3-1 (or the pseudogene TRBV3-2) and TRBJ2-3, with TRBD1 matching over 8 bases. Germline values: CDR1 LGHDT, CDR2 YNNKEL (reference sequence). The V and J ends lost 3 bases and 4 bases, in that order; junction bases with no gene match: 3. The CDR3 is 14 amino acids. The CDR3 is CASSHTGGPDTQYF. The CDR3 DNA reads as TGTGCCAGCAGCCACACAGGGGGGCCAGATACGCAGTATTTT.

The V call is TRBV28, the J call TRBJ2-1, with 10 nucleotides matching TRBD1. The junction had 16 bases not matched to a gene; V was cut back by 9 bases and J by 8 bases. CDR1 MDHEN and CDR2 SYDVKM come from the germline V gene. The CDR3 has 16 residues. For the CDR3, the DNA is TGTGCCAGTCTCCCCAACATCCGGGACAGGGGTCATGAGCAGTTCTTC. Translating it yields CASLPNIRDRGHEQFF.

The chain uses TRBV19 and TRBJ1-1; D remains ambiguous. The V end was cut by 6 bases, the J end by 0 bases, with 17 bases between. This CDR3 spans 16 amino acids. Germline V lookup: CDR1 LNHDA, CDR2 SQIVND (reference sequence). The CDR3 here is CASRDTGRSMNTEAFF. The CDR3 nucleotides are TGTGCCAGTAGAGACACGGGTAGGAGTATGAACACTGAAGCTTTCTTT.

The gene calls are TRBV6-4 and TRBJ1-1; D is ambiguous. Between the trimmed V and J ends, which lost 1 base and 1 base, there was a span of 7 bases. This CDR3 has 14 residues. The germline gives CDR1 MRHNA, CDR2 SNTAGT. The CDR3 protein is CASSDFSGNTEAFF. For the CDR3, the DNA is TGTGCCAGCAGTGACTTTTCAGGGAACACTGAAGCTTTCTTT.